This TCR beta chain was identified during a study of T cell responses to AZD1222 COVID-19 vaccine. Study-level results: Close to half of spike-specific TCRs reportedly recognize unmutated variant regions. Spike-specific TCR breadth and depth went up after people got two AZD1222 doses.

A word on this clone: Its antigen is still unknown.

The table came from immunoSEQ multiplex PCR; TCRdb's copy has only in-frame clones and leaves some out. The sample records approximately 150,000 clones, approximately 90% being singletons. V was cut by 5 bases and J by 6 bases, with 16 bases left in between. The germline V gene encodes CDR1 SEHNR and CDR2 FQNEAQ (reference sequence). This CDR3 contains 14 residues. Timing groups of about 4 and about 12 weeks for second doses were pooled. The sample here was peripheral blood, taken 28 days after the second AZD1222 dose. The receptor comes from an adult who received the AZD1222 COVID-19 vaccine. The gene calls are TRBV7-9 and TRBJ1-1; the D is unclear. The CDR3 spells CASSDPGVSSEAFF. CDR3 coding DNA: TGTGCCAGCAGCGACCCCGGGGTCTCGTCTGAAGCTTTCTTT.